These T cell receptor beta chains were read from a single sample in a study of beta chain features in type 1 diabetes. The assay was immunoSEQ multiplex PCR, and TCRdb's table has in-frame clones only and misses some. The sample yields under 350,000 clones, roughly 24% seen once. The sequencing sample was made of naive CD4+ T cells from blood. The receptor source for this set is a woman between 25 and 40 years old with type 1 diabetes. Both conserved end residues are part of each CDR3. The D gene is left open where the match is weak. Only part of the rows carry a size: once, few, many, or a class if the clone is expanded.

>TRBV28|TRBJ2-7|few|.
CASSPPRRQQYF
TGTGCCAGCAGTCCCCCGCGGAGGCAGCAGTACTTC
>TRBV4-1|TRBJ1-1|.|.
CASSQAWQKAKAFF
TGCGCCAGCAGCCAAGCGTGGCAGAAAGCGAAAGCTTTCTTT
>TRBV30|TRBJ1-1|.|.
CAWRREVSTEAFF
TGTGCCTGGAGACGAGAGGTTTCGACCGAAGCTTTCTTT
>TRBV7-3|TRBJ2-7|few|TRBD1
CASSPGQDSYEQYF
TGTGCCAGCAGCCCCGGACAGGACTCCTACGAGCAGTACTTC
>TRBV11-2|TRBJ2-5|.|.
CASSLDIQLREPQYF
TGTGCCAGCAGCTTAGATATACAGCTAAGAGAACCCCAGTACTTC
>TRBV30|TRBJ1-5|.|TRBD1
CAWSTGGGQPQHF
TGTGCCTGGAGTACAGGGGGCGGGCAGCCCCAGCATTTT
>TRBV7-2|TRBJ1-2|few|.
CASSLSGGSFYGYTF
TGTGCCAGCAGCTTATCCGGGGGTTCCTTCTATGGCTACACCTTC
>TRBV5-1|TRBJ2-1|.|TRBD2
CASSAGLARNNEQFF
TGCGCCAGCAGCGCGGGACTAGCGCGAAACAATGAGCAGTTCTTC
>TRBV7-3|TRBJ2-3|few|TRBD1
CASSLTTGADTQYF
TGTGCCAGCAGCTTAACGACAGGGGCAGATACGCAGTATTTT
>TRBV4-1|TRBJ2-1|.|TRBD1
CASSPGQGPYNEQFF
TGCGCCAGCAGCCCGGGACAGGGACCCTACAATGAGCAGTTCTTC